Listed below are T cell receptor beta chains from one sample, sequenced in a study of Graves' ophthalmopathy and Graves' hyperthyroidism. TCRdb re-called the multiplex PCR reads with MiXCR, one entry per CDR3 protein. This table holds about 740,000 distinct CDR3 sequences, 35% to 50% found once. Sequencing input: peripheral blood. The receptors shown here come from an adult man with Graves' ophthalmopathy. The CDR3 runs from the conserved cysteine through the conserved F or W. The D gene is left open where the match is weak. For some rows the clone size is stated as once, few or many, or as a class when expanded; others skip it.

CDR3 | DNA | D | J | size | V
CAISGADGYTYEQYF | TGTGCCATCAGTGGTGCGGATGGCTACACCTACGAGCAGTACTTC | - | TRBJ2-7 | - | TRBV10-3
CASSRAGVGEQYF | TGTGCCAGCAGTCGGGCGGGAGTCGGCGAGCAGTACTTC | TRBD2 | TRBJ2-7 | many | TRBV25-1
CAITTGGSLYEQYF | TGTGCCATTACGACGGGGGGGAGTCTCTACGAGCAGTACTTC | TRBD2 | TRBJ2-7 | many | TRBV10-3
CASSSTRVGELFF | TGTGCCAGCAGTTCCACTAGGGTCGGGGAGCTGTTTTTT | - | TRBJ2-2 | few | TRBV25-1
CASTRGGNQPQHF | TGTGCCAGCACGAGGGGAGGCAATCAGCCCCAGCATTTT | - | TRBJ1-5 | many | TRBV6-5
CSIRGGARVYGYTF | TGCAGCATTCGCGGGGGGGCGCGGGTCTATGGCTACACCTTC | - | TRBJ1-2 | - | TRBV29-1
CASSLGGTIYEQYF | TGTGCCAGCAGCTTGGGTGGTACCATCTACGAGCAGTACTTC | - | TRBJ2-7 | few | TRBV7-8
CASTEGGTITEAFF | TGTGCCAGCACCGAGGGTGGGACCATCACTGAAGCTTTCTTT | - | TRBJ1-1 | many | TRBV9
CAHSGDTGELFF | TGTGCCCACTCGGGCGACACCGGGGAGCTGTTTTTT | - | TRBJ2-2 | few | TRBV7-9
CASSLETGGMNNEAFF | TGTGCCAGCAGCTTAGAAACAGGGGGTATGAACAATGAAGCTTTCTTT | TRBD1 | TRBJ1-1 | - | TRBV7-9
CSAWAARLYNSPLHF | TGCAGTGCTTGGGCAGCAAGGCTCTATAATTCACCCCTCCACTTT | - | TRBJ1-6 | few | TRBV20-1
CSAPLPGLTNSPLHF | TGCAGTGCGCCTCTACCGGGACTCACAAATTCACCCCTCCACTTT | - | TRBJ1-6 | few | TRBV20-1
CASSLRGPNINF | TGTGCCAGCAGCTTGCGGGGCCCTAATATTAACTTC | - | TRBJ2-7 | - | TRBV5-6
CASSPAGGTYGYTF | TGTGCCAGCAGTCCGGCCGGGGGTACCTATGGCTACACCTTC | - | TRBJ1-2 | - | TRBV2
CASSLIEGFSGYTF | TGTGCCAGCAGCCTAATTGAGGGGTTTAGTGGCTACACCTTC | - | TRBJ1-2 | few | TRBV10-3
CASRGDGYSNQPQHF | TGTGCCAGCAGGGGGGACGGATATAGCAATCAGCCCCAGCATTTT | - | TRBJ1-5 | - | TRBV28
CASSARVTTGASGEQYF | TGTGCCAGCAGCGCGAGGGTCACGACAGGGGCCTCTGGCGAGCAGTACTTC | TRBD1 | TRBJ2-7 | many | TRBV7-2
CASSPIAGGEETQYF | TGTGCCAGCTCACCAATTGCGGGGGGCGAAGAGACCCAGTACTTC | TRBD2 | TRBJ2-5 | - | TRBV25-1
CASQTGTGDEKLFF | TGTGCCAGCCAGACCGGGACAGGGGACGAAAAACTGTTTTTT | TRBD1 | TRBJ1-4 | few | TRBV6-6
CASSAGQGTRKTQYF | TGTGCCAGCAGTGCGGGACAGGGGACACGAAAGACCCAGTACTTC | TRBD1 | TRBJ2-5 | - | TRBV2
CASSYSKLGKYEQYF | TGTGCCAGCAGTTACTCGAAGTTAGGGAAGTACGAGCAGTACTTC | - | TRBJ2-7 | few | TRBV6-5
CSARGHSGPPTYEQYF | TGCAGTGCTAGAGGTCACTCCGGGCCTCCGACCTACGAGCAGTACTTC | - | TRBJ2-7 | few | TRBV20-1
CSASVASGSQTQYF | TGCAGTGCTAGTGTGGCTAGCGGGAGCCAGACCCAGTACTTC | TRBD2 | TRBJ2-5 | many | TRBV20-1
CASGDYGTSGEETQYF | TGTGCCAGCGGTGACTATGGGACTAGCGGGGAAGAGACCCAGTACTTC | TRBD2 | TRBJ2-5 | - | TRBV25-1
CASNRQAATNEKLFF | TGTGCCAGCAACCGACAGGCCGCAACTAATGAAAAACTGTTTTTT | - | TRBJ1-4 | many | TRBV2
CASSYLDRGYEQYF | TGTGCCAGCAGTTACTTGGACAGGGGCTACGAGCAGTACTTC | TRBD1 | TRBJ2-7 | - | TRBV6-5
CASSLGLAGDTQYF | TGTGCCAGCAGCTTAGGACTAGCGGGAGATACGCAGTATTTT | TRBD2 | TRBJ2-3 | - | TRBV7-9
CASRLEGGEQYF | TGTGCCAGCAGGTTGGAGGGAGGCGAGCAGTACTTC | - | TRBJ2-7 | - | TRBV7-8
CASVRPGGTKITEAFF | TGTGCCAGCGTAAGGCCAGGGGGAACTAAGATCACTGAAGCTTTCTTT | TRBD1 | TRBJ1-1 | - | TRBV25-1
CSAETSGNRETQYF | TGCAGTGCCGAGACTAGCGGGAACCGGGAGACCCAGTACTTC | TRBD2 | TRBJ2-5 | few | TRBV20-1
CAINPGQGAVYGYTF | TGTGCCATCAATCCGGGACAGGGGGCAGTCTATGGCTACACCTTC | TRBD1 | TRBJ1-2 | - | TRBV10-3
CASSQGPGQGTEAFF | TGTGCCAGCAGCCAAGGCCCCGGACAGGGAACTGAAGCTTTCTTT | TRBD1 | TRBJ1-1 | - | TRBV14
CASSIQGLNSPLHF | TGTGCCAGCAGTATACAGGGACTTAATTCACCCCTCCACTTT | - | TRBJ1-6 | - | TRBV2
CSARDPPFPYGQYF | TGCAGTGCTAGAGATCCCCCGTTTCCCTACGGGCAGTACTTC | - | TRBJ2-7 | - | TRBV20-1
CSASEQGGTPYTF | TGCAGTGCTAGCGAGCAGGGGGGCACACCCTACACCTTC | TRBD1 | TRBJ1-2 | few | TRBV20-1
CSAGLEAFF | TGCAGCGCAGGTTTAGAGGCTTTCTTT | - | TRBJ1-1 | many | TRBV20-1
CASSLVAQGYNQPQHF | TGTGCCAGCAGCTTAGTAGCCCAGGGGTACAATCAGCCCCAGCATTTT | - | TRBJ1-5 | - | TRBV7-8
CASSYGDLSADVYEQYF | TGTGCCAGCAGCTACGGTGACTTATCAGCGGATGTATACGAGCAGTACTTC | - | TRBJ2-7 | few | TRBV11-2
CSVHVGSEIQYF | TGCAGCGTCCACGTGGGCAGCGAGATCCAGTACTTC | - | TRBJ2-5 | once | TRBV29-1
CSAHDRVNEKLFF | TGCAGTGCGCACGACAGGGTTAATGAAAAACTGTTTTTT | TRBD1 | TRBJ1-4 | - | TRBV20-1
CASSLDTGYTEAFF | TGCGCCAGCAGCTTGGATACAGGGTATACTGAAGCTTTCTTT | - | TRBJ1-1 | - | TRBV5-1
CASSERGTSEAFF | TGTGCCAGCAGTGAGCGCGGGACATCCGAAGCTTTCTTT | - | TRBJ1-1 | few | TRBV9
CASSKTGDNSPLHF | TGTGCCAGCAGCAAGACAGGGGATAATTCACCCCTCCACTTT | TRBD1 | TRBJ1-6 | many | TRBV9
CASSLGTYFYEQYF | TGTGCCAGCAGCCTCGGGACTTACTTCTACGAGCAGTACTTC | - | TRBJ2-7 | few | TRBV14
CAWSAGLSNQPQHF | TGTGCCTGGAGTGCAGGGTTGAGCAATCAGCCCCAGCATTTT | - | TRBJ1-5 | - | TRBV2
CAISSSGTEAFF | TGTGCCATCTCGAGTTCGGGGACTGAAGCTTTCTTT | - | TRBJ1-1 | - | TRBV10-3
CSASLFGLAGGKETQDF | TGCAGTGCTAGCCTGTTTGGACTAGCGGGGGGGAAAGAGACCCAGGACTTC | TRBD2 | TRBJ2-5 | - | TRBV20-1
CASRLLDRGARSGANVLTF | TGTGCCAGCAGATTACTGGATCGGGGGGCAAGGTCTGGGGCCAACGTCCTGACTTTC | - | TRBJ2-6 | once | TRBV10-3
CASRRSGPRWNTEAFF | TGTGCCAGCAGGCGTTCAGGGCCTCGATGGAACACTGAAGCTTTCTTT | - | TRBJ1-1 | - | TRBV7-9
CSSSFRGGYTF | TGTTCCAGCAGCTTCCGGGGCGGCTACACCTTC | - | TRBJ1-2 | - | TRBV11-2
CARSYSPLQPQHF | TGTGCCAGGAGTTACTCGCCGCTGCAGCCCCAGCATTTT | - | TRBJ1-5 | - | TRBV10-3
CASSAGTARGYTF | TGTGCCAGCAGCGCCGGGACAGCGCGTGGCTACACCTTC | TRBD1 | TRBJ1-2 | - | TRBV6-4
CASSLSVRQNTGELFF | TGCGCCAGCAGCTTGTCTGTCAGGCAGAACACCGGGGAGCTGTTTTTT | - | TRBJ2-2 | few | TRBV5-1
CASSVPDGGYEQYF | TGTGCCAGCAGCGTTCCCGACGGCGGCTACGAGCAGTACTTC | - | TRBJ2-7 | many | TRBV7-9
CASSLDEVQETQYF | TGTGCCAGCAGCTTAGACGAAGTCCAAGAGACCCAGTACTTC | - | TRBJ2-5 | - | TRBV11-2